One sample yielded the 15 T cell receptor beta chains listed below, sequenced in a study of OX40 agonist ivuxolimab in advanced cancers. Sequencing was performed with immunoSEQ multiplex PCR; in TCRdb, only in-frame clones are kept and a portion is missing. Here the sample spans some 73,000 clones, approximately 90% being singletons. Sequencing was performed on CD4+ or CD8+ T cells sorted from blood, taken in a trial of the OX40 agonist ivuxolimab. These receptors were taken from an adult with an advanced solid tumor such as melanoma, head and neck, liver or kidney cancer.

The chain is built from TRBV25-1 and TRBJ2-7, with 9 bases lining up with TRBD2. Germline-derived CDR1 and CDR2 are MGHDK and SYGVNS. CDR3 size: 14 residues. With V trimmed by 1 base and J by 4 bases, 2 bases remained unmatched. The CDR3 loop is CASSEFTSGYEQYF. In nucleotides, the CDR3 is TGTGCCAGCAGTGAATTTACTAGCGGGTACGAGCAGTACTTC.

This chain joins TRBV9 and TRBJ2-3; 11 bases align to TRBD2. The germline V gene encodes CDR1 SGDLS and CDR2 YYNGEE. J was trimmed by 1 base and V by 0 bases; bases with no gene match: 7. The length of the CDR3 is 18 residues. CDR3 coding DNA: TGTGCCAGCAGCGTAGGTATCGGGGGACTAGCGGGCACAGATACGCAGTATTTT. It translates to CASSVGIGGLAGTDTQYF. Supplemented by reference TRBV9 and TRBJ2-3, the full variable domain reads DSGVTQTPKHLITATGQRVTLRCSPRSGDLSVYWYQQSLDQGLQFLIQYYNGEERAKGNILERFSAQQFPDLHSELNLSSLELGDSALYFCASSVGIGGLAGTDTQYFGPGTRLTVL.

The chain has TRBV11-2 and TRBJ2-5; no firm D call. This CDR3 is built from 11 residues. The ends were cut back, 5 bases at V and 8 bases at J, with 9 bases in the middle. Germline-derived CDR1 and CDR2 are SGHAT and FQNNGV. As DNA, the CDR3 is TGTGCCAGCAGCCCCCACTCAACCCAGTACTTC. Translation: CASSPHSTQYF.

J is TRBJ2-7 and V is TRBV18, with TRBD2 as a possible D gene (5 bases). The CDR3 extends over 14 amino acids. Germline V lookup: CDR1 KGHSH, CDR2 LQKENI. The V end was cut by 0 bases, the J end by 0 bases, with 6 bases between. CDR3 nucleotides: TGTGCCAGCTCACCACCTAGCGCCTCCTACGAGCAGTACTTC. This encodes CASSPPSASYEQYF. The variable domain in full, with the rest retrieved from reference TRBV18 and TRBJ2-7, is NAGVMQNPRHLVRRRGQEARLRCSPMKGHSHVYWYRQLPEEGLKFMVYLQKENIIDESGMPKERFSAEFPKEGPSILRIQQVVRGDSAAYFCASSPPSASYEQYFGPGTRLTVT.

J is TRBJ2-7 and V is TRBV29-1; 7 bases align to TRBD2. Germline V gene sequence: CDR1 SQVTM, CDR2 ANQGSEA. The CDR3 length is 12 residues. V trimming: 6 bases; J trimming: 2 bases; junction bases outside the gene matches: 4. The CDR3 is CSVEAGAYEQYF. The CDR3 DNA reads TGCAGCGTCGAGGCGGGGGCCTACGAGCAGTACTTC.

The V and J genes are TRBV9 and TRBJ2-7; TRBD1 aligns across 7 bases. The V gene end was trimmed by 4 bases and the J gene end by 3 bases; junction bases not matched to a gene: 10. Germline CDR1 SGDLS, CDR2 YYNGEE. The CDR3 is made up of 15 amino acids. CDR3 DNA sequence: TGTGCCAGCAGCCCCAGACAGGGAGCCTACTACGAGCAGTACTTC. Translation gives CASSPRQGAYYEQYF.

This clone occurred once. This sequence joins TRBV6-5 and TRBJ2-5, with 9 bases lining up with TRBD2. From germline, CDR1 is MNHEY and CDR2 SVGAGI. V lost 6 bases, J lost 3 bases, and 5 bases stayed unmatched. The CDR3 is 14 amino acids. DNA of the CDR3: TGTGCCAGCAGCCCTAGCGGGACAGAAGAGACCCAGTACTTC. Amino acid sequence: CASSPSGTEETQYF.

The DNA for the CDR3 is TGTTCCCCTATGAACACTGAAGCTTTCTTT. Translating gives CSPMNTEAFF. The chain recombines TRBV19 with TRBJ1-1; D unclear. This CDR3 region has 10 residues. CDR1 and CDR2 from the germline V gene are LNHDA and SQIVND (reference sequence).

The V and J genes are TRBV9 and TRBJ2-2; tentative D call: TRBD1 (5 bases). The CDR3 runs to 16 residues. From germline, CDR1 is SGDLS and CDR2 YYNGEE. Trimming took 0 bases from V and 0 from J, leaving 9 bases between them. In DNA form, the CDR3 reads TGTGCCAGCAGCGTAGAGCCGACAGCGAACACCGGGGAGCTGTTTTTT. Amino acids: CASSVEPTANTGELFF. The whole variable domain, filled in from reference TRBV9 and TRBJ2-2, reads DSGVTQTPKHLITATGQRVTLRCSPRSGDLSVYWYQQSLDQGLQFLIQYYNGEERAKGNILERFSAQQFPDLHSELNLSSLELGDSALYFCASSVEPTANTGELFFGEGSRLTVL.

The J gene is TRBJ2-3, the V gene TRBV5-1, with D possibly TRBD1 on 5 matching bases. This CDR3 is built from 15 residues. V lost 1 base and J 3 bases, leaving 12 bases between the germline ends. Germline V lookup: CDR1 SGHRS, CDR2 YFSETQ. CDR3 DNA: TGCGCCAGCAGCTTGTTAGGGGAATTAACAGATACGCAGTATTTT. It encodes CASSLLGELTDTQYF. Full variable domain (rest looked up from reference TRBV5-1 and TRBJ2-3): KAGVTQTPRYLIKTRGQQVTLSCSPISGHRSVSWYQQTPGQGLQFLFEYFSETQRNKGNFPGRFSGRQFSNSRSEMNVSTLELGDSALYLCASSLLGELTDTQYFGPGTRLTVL.

In its sample, this clone was seen once. The chain uses TRBV20-1 and TRBJ2-7; D could derive from TRBD1 or TRBD2 (6 bases each). Germline values: CDR1 DFQATT, CDR2 SNEGSKA (reference sequence). The CDR3 totals 11 residues. V shed 5 bases and J shed 5 bases, with 10 bases lying between them. The CDR3 reads CSAARGHEQYF. As DNA, the CDR3 is TGCAGTGCTGCTCGGGGGCACGAGCAGTACTTC.

The chain couples TRBV7-9 to TRBJ2-5; D is undetermined. V shed 8 bases and J shed 4 bases, with 14 bases lying between them. This CDR3 has 13 amino acids. Germline V CDR1 and CDR2: SEHNR, FQNEAQ (reference sequence). The CDR3 here is CASAEGSSETQYF. CDR3 nucleotide sequence: TGTGCCAGCGCGGAAGGTAGCTCAGAGACCCAGTACTTC. The whole variable domain, remainder taken from reference TRBV7-9 and TRBJ2-5, is DTGVSQNPRHKITKRGQNVTFRCDPISEHNRLYWYRQTLGQGPEFLTYFQNEAQLEKSRLLSDRFSAERPKGSFSTLEIQRTEQGDSAMYLCASAEGSSETQYFGPGTRLLVL.

The V gene is TRBV5-1, the J gene TRBJ2-2, with 12 bases identical to TRBD1. V gave up 4 bases and J gave up 6 bases; unmatched junction bases: 4. From germline, CDR1 is SGHRS and CDR2 YFSETQ. The CDR3 extends over 15 amino acids. The CDR3 region is CASSLGQGAAGELFF. The CDR3 DNA reads as TGCGCCAGCAGCCTGGGACAGGGGGCGGCCGGGGAGCTGTTTTTT.

The chain joins TRBV18 to TRBJ2-1, with TRBD2 matching over 7 bases. J lost 3 bases, V lost 3 bases, and 2 bases had no gene match. In germline, CDR1 is KGHSH, CDR2 LQKENI. The CDR3 runs to 14 residues. The CDR3 DNA reads as TGTGCCAGCTCACCGGGACTAAACTACAATGAGCAGTTCTTC. Residues: CASSPGLNYNEQFF.

The rearrangement links TRBV28 to TRBJ2-7, with 9 bases lining up with TRBD2. CDR3 length: 15 residues. The J segment lost 2 bases and the V segment lost 2 bases, leaving 4 bases of the junction unmatched. Germline V gives CDR1 MDHEN, CDR2 SYDVKM. CDR3 bases: TGTGCCAGCAGTTTAATAGCGGGAGAGGCCTACGAGCAGTACTTC. It is translated as CASSLIAGEAYEQYF.